The 22 T cell receptor beta chains presented below share a single source sample, sequenced in a study of T cells in Graves' hyperthyroidism and ophthalmopathy. TCR beta CDR3 regions were amplified from RNA transcripts. HTBI primers were the set used in a first-round RT-PCR of the TCR CDR3. TCRdb processed the multiplex PCR reads anew with MiXCR; each CDR3 protein has one entry. The sample contains some 550,000 distinct CDR3 sequences, around 16% of which appear only once. Sequenced material: blood. These receptors were obtained from a woman aged 40 to 50 with Graves' ophthalmopathy.

In this sample, this clonotype turned up a few times. The V and J genes are TRBV20-1 and TRBJ2-4, with D maybe TRBD2 (6 bases). Germline-derived CDR1 and CDR2 are DFQATT and SNEGSKA (reference sequence). Trimming cost V 3 bases and J 0 bases, with 18 bases left between them. This CDR3 region has 17 residues. CDR3 bases: TGCAGTGCTAGTGTACCAGCGGGTAAACTAGCCAAAAACATTCAGTACTTC. It yields the protein CSASVPAGKLAKNIQYF.

Many counts were recorded for this clonotype. J is TRBJ1-5 and V is TRBV2, with D hard to call. Germline V gene sequence: CDR1 SNHLY, CDR2 FYNNEI. Trimming took off 4 bases at V and 7 bases at J, with 8 bases between the two ends. The CDR3 covers 12 residues. CDR3 loop: CASSGDEQPQHF. Written as DNA, the CDR3 is TGTGCCAGCAGTGGGGATGAGCAGCCCCAGCATTTT.

V gene TRBV10-3 combines with J gene TRBJ2-7; 7 nucleotides align to TRBD2. Trimming removed 8 bases from V and 1 base from J; junction bases left unmatched: 5. This CDR3 is built from 13 residues. Germline CDR1 and CDR2: ENHRY and SYGVKD. CDR3 nucleotides: TGTGCCATCGGGGGGACTACGTCCTACGAGCAGTACTTC. Its protein is CAIGGTTSYEQYF.

This clonotype occurred many times. The rearrangement links TRBV6-1 to TRBJ1-2, with 9 bases fitting TRBD1. The CDR3 sequence is 15 residues long. Germline loops: CDR1 MNHNS, CDR2 SASEGT. The V segment lost 0 bases and the J segment 8 bases; nucleotides outside the gene matches: 7. DNA of the CDR3: TGTGCCAGCAGTGAAGCGGGACAGGGTCGTAAGGGCTACACCTTC. It encodes CASSEAGQGRKGYTF.

The chain employs TRBV2 and TRBJ1-2, with 7 nucleotides matching TRBD1. Germline assignment: CDR1 SNHLY and CDR2 FYNNEI. This CDR3 has 13 amino acids. V was clipped by 6 bases and J by 6 bases; unmatched bases: 7. CDR3 nucleotide sequence: TGTGCCAGCAGCGGACAGGTCCTAAATGGCTACACCTTC. This gives the protein CASSGQVLNGYTF.

This clonotype was recorded a few times. The CDR3 nucleotides read TGTGCCTGGGACAGGGGGAGCAATGGCTACACCTTC. Translated: CAWDRGSNGYTF. The chain uses TRBV30 and TRBJ1-2, with 9 bases that match TRBD1. CDR3 length equals 12 residues. CDR1 and CDR2 (germline): GTSNPN, SVGIG (reference sequence). The junction had 4 bases not matched to a gene; V was cut back by 5 bases and J by 6 bases.

At least ten counts were recorded for this clonotype. This rearrangement joins TRBV20-1 to TRBJ1-1; D ambiguous. Germline CDR1 reads DFQATT; CDR2 reads SNEGSKA (reference sequence). Trimming pared 1 base from V and 1 base from J, leaving 7 bases between. This CDR3 comprises 13 residues. DNA of the CDR3: TGCAGTGCTAGAGGAGATTCGAACACTGAAGCTTTCTTT. It encodes CSARGDSNTEAFF.

This clonotype was observed at least ten times. The gene calls are TRBV3-1 and TRBJ2-3; no clear D gene. Germline V gene lookup returns CDR1 LGHDT and CDR2 YNNKEL (reference sequence). The germline V and J ends were trimmed by 1 base and 6 bases, with 11 bases remaining between them. The CDR3 totals 14 residues. The CDR3 loop reads CASSQGFVIDTQYF. In DNA, the CDR3 is TGTGCCAGCAGCCAAGGCTTTGTAATCGATACGCAGTATTTT.

This clonotype has more than one count but fewer than ten. Compared with germline, one end of the junction differs, possibly owing to a read error. V is TRBV2 and J is TRBJ2-7, with 8 bases aligning to TRBD1. CDR3 length: 16 amino acids. Germline CDR1 reads SNHLY; CDR2 reads FYNNEI. CDR3 DNA sequence: TGTGCCATCAGTGAGTCCCGGGACAGGAACTCCTACGAGCAGTACTTC. Residues: CAISESRDRNSYEQYF.

Ten or more counts support this clonotype. The rearrangement joins TRBV3-1 to TRBJ1-4, with D unclear. Per the germline V gene, CDR1 is LGHDT and CDR2 is YNNKEL (reference sequence). Trimming removed 4 bases from V and 2 bases from J, with 11 bases in between. This CDR3 has 15 residues. The CDR3 is CASSPGEVTNEKLFF. In DNA, the CDR3 is TGTGCCAGCAGCCCTGGTGAGGTTACTAATGAAAAACTGTTTTTT.

This clonotype was counted at least ten times. The V and J genes are TRBV11-3 and TRBJ2-1; 13 bases line up with TRBD2. Germline V CDR1 and CDR2: SGHNT, YENEEA. V was clipped by 1 base and J by 5 bases; unmatched bases: 8. The CDR3 runs to 18 residues. CDR3 DNA sequence: TGTGCCAGCAGCTTAGGCCGGGGGACTAGCGGGGTGGACAATGAGCAGTTCTTC. Translating it yields CASSLGRGTSGVDNEQFF.

This clonotype was seen many times. V and J are TRBV2 and TRBJ1-2; perhaps TRBD1 as D (6 bases). The V end was cut by 4 bases, the J end by 2 bases, with 14 bases between. This CDR3 comprises 15 residues. CDR1 SNHLY and CDR2 FYNNEI come from the germline V gene. CDR3 nucleotides: TGTGCCAGCAGTGGAAGCCCAGGGGTAAACTATGGCTACACCTTC. Translating gives CASSGSPGVNYGYTF. The variable domain in full, completed from reference TRBV2 and TRBJ1-2, reads EPEVTQTPSHQVTQMGQEVILRCVPISNHLYFYWYRQILGQKVEFLVSFYNNEISEKSEIFDDQFSVERPDGSNFTLKIRSTKLEDSAMYFCASSGSPGVNYGYTFGSGTRLTVV.

Worth noting for this clonotype: Because the CDR3 is missing its conserved closing phenylalanine or tryptophan, this is likely a read error. The chain combines TRBV20-1 with TRBJ2-5, with D uncertain. Trimming left V 4 bases short and J 0 bases short, with 3 bases between. Germline CDR1 DFQATT, CDR2 SNEGSKA (reference sequence). CDR3 length: 11 amino acids. CDR3 region: CSATDQETQYI. The CDR3 DNA reads as TGCAGTGCTACCGACCAAGAGACCCAGTACATC.

This clonotype was recorded at least ten times. This sequence joins TRBV20-1 and TRBJ2-7; 7 bases are a match to TRBD2. This CDR3 has 16 amino acids. V lost 3 bases, J lost 3 bases, and 14 bases stayed unmatched. The germline V gene encodes CDR1 DFQATT and CDR2 SNEGSKA (reference sequence). CDR3: CSARRGGAGQFYEQYF. CDR3 DNA sequence: TGCAGTGCTAGGAGGGGCGGAGCGGGGCAATTCTACGAGCAGTACTTC.

The table lists this clonotype with many counts. This rearrangement joins TRBV11-2 to TRBJ2-7; TRBD1 matches 8 bases. The length of the CDR3 is 17 residues. After removal of 0 bases from V and 0 bases from J, the junction contained 7 bases not matched to a gene. Per germline, CDR1 SGHAT and CDR2 FQNNGV. The CDR3, as DNA: TGTGCCAGCAGCTTAGAACGGGACAGGCTATACTCCTACGAGCAGTACTTC. Translation: CASSLERDRLYSYEQYF.

This clonotype was found a few times. The V and J genes are TRBV7-2 and TRBJ2-7; 8 nucleotides agree with TRBD2. The V gene end was trimmed by 4 bases and the J gene end by 9 bases; junction bases not matched to a gene: 8. Germline values: CDR1 SGHTA, CDR2 FQGNSA. The CDR3 has 13 residues. CDR3 nucleotides: TGTGCCAGCAGCTCAGCATTGCTAGCGGGGCAGTACTTC. It specifies CASSSALLAGQYF. The full variable domain, completed using reference TRBV7-2 and TRBJ2-7, is GAGVSQSPSNKVTEKGKDVELRCDPISGHTALYWYRQSLGQGLEFLIYFQGNSAPDKSGLPSDRFSAERTGGSVSTLTIQRTQQEDSAVYLCASSSALLAGQYFGPGTRLTVT.

This chain joins TRBV5-6 and TRBJ2-1; 12 bases agree with TRBD2. The V segment lost 3 bases and the J segment 4 bases; nucleotides outside the gene matches: 2. Germline V gives CDR1 SGHDT, CDR2 YYEEEE. This CDR3 comprises 15 residues. The CDR3 loop is CASSWGTSGYNEQFF. The CDR3 nucleotides read TGTGCCAGCAGCTGGGGGACTAGCGGGTACAATGAGCAGTTCTTC.

The chain joins TRBV6-1 to TRBJ1-6, with 10 bases that match TRBD1. The CDR3 totals 16 residues. Germline V gene lookup returns CDR1 MNHNS and CDR2 SASEGT. The V segment lost 7 bases and the J segment 10 bases; nucleotides outside the gene matches: 13. The chain's CDR3 is CASKPGTGVAKSPLHF. The CDR3 DNA follows: TGTGCCAGCAAACCCGGGACAGGGGTCGCAAAGTCACCCCTCCACTTT.

This clonotype was observed at least ten times. The V gene is TRBV6-5, the J gene TRBJ2-1, with a weak D call TRBD2 (5 bases). CDR3 length: 16 amino acids. Per germline, CDR1 MNHEY and CDR2 SVGAGI. Trimming took 0 bases from V and 8 from J, leaving 17 bases between them. The CDR3 sequence: CASSYSLTSRVYEQFF. CDR3 sequence (DNA): TGTGCCAGCAGTTACTCGCTTACTAGTAGAGTCTATGAGCAGTTCTTC.

This clonotype came up a few times. The chain couples TRBV29-1 to TRBJ2-2, with D tentatively TRBD2 (5 bases). The CDR3 is 12 residues long. Trimming removed 7 bases from V and 5 bases from J, with 11 bases in between. Looked up from germline, CDR1 is SQVTM and CDR2 is ANQGSEA. The CDR3 DNA sequence: TGCAGCGGCCTCCGGGGTACCGGGGAGCTGTTTTTT. This codes for CSGLRGTGELFF.

This chain uses TRBV10-3 with TRBJ2-5, with D unresolved. Germline assignment: CDR1 ENHRY and CDR2 SYGVKD. The CDR3 covers 13 residues. Trimming pared 3 bases from V and 1 base from J, leaving 6 bases between. The CDR3 DNA is TGTGCCATCAGTGACGTCCGCCAAGAGACCCAGTACTTC. Protein product: CAISDVRQETQYF.

The gene calls are TRBV19 and TRBJ2-2, with 13 bases lining up with TRBD2. Germline CDR1 LNHDA, CDR2 SQIVND (reference sequence). Unmatched junction bases numbered 9, after V lost 5 bases and J lost 6 bases. The CDR3 loop spans 17 amino acids. The CDR3 DNA reads as TGTGCCAGTAGTCCCTCAACTAGCGGGGGGGCGGCCGGGGAGCTGTTTTTT. Residues: CASSPSTSGGAAGELFF.